This T cell receptor (beta chain) was recovered during a study of neurological immune-mediated disorders. J gave up 4 bases and V 0 bases, and 3 bases lay outside the gene matches. This CDR3 has 15 amino acids. CDR1 is SGHDT, CDR2 YYEEEE, per germline. This clonotype appeared many times. 5'RACE employing 10-nucleotide random UMIs yielded the cDNA. From 15-18 subjects, over 160 million TCR-beta sequences were obtained in each sequencing run. From the 5' RACE reads, TCRdb called clonotypes with MiXCR, one entry per CDR3 protein. The table lists some 25,000 distinct CDR3 sequences, less than 15% of them singletons, with roughly 5% in the top ten. Time point of the sample: technical triplicate 1. Sorted libraries drew on under 1.2 million CD4+ or CD8+ T cells.

The receptor's source is a female donor with HTLV-1-associated myelopathy (HAM/TSP). Sequenced sample: CD4+ T cells from blood. J is TRBJ2-3 and V is TRBV5-6, with 9 nucleotides matching TRBD1. The CDR3 region has the DNA TGTGCCAGCAGCTTGGCAGGACAGGGGCCAGATACGCAGTATTTT. This gives the protein CASSLAGQGPDTQYF.